Shown below are 2 T cell receptor beta chains from a single sample sequenced in a study of CD8 T cells in ankylosing spondylitis. TCRdb reprocessed the 5' RACE reads via MiXCR and lists one record per CDR3 protein. The top ten hold 13% of the sample, which has approximately 350,000 distinct CDR3 sequences, 20% to 25% seen once. The source material was blood, either unsorted or a sorted T cell fraction (not recorded which). The origin of the receptors is a male donor with ankylosing spondylitis or in good health (not recorded which).

This clonotype showed up just a few times. This chain uses TRBV11-2 with TRBJ2-1; D is uncertain. The CDR3 is 15 residues long. Between the trimmed V and J ends, which lost 0 bases and 3 bases, there was a span of 9 bases. Germline V gives CDR1 SGHAT, CDR2 FQNNGV. CDR3 nucleotide sequence: TGTGCCAGCAGCTTAGAGGTTGCGGACTACAATGAGCAGTTCTTC. Protein sequence: CASSLEVADYNEQFF.

This sequence joins TRBV7-9 and TRBJ1-2; D perhaps matches TRBD1 (5 bases). The CDR3 is made up of 14 amino acids. The ends were cut back, 4 bases at V and 8 bases at J, with 17 bases in the middle. CDR1 and CDR2 (germline): SEHNR, FQNEAQ (reference sequence). CDR3 bases: TGTGCCAGCAGCTGGGGGACCTCTGAGGGAGGCTACACCTTC. As protein: CASSWGTSEGGYTF.